Listed below are T cell receptor beta chains from one sample, sequenced in a study of blood T cell repertoires in COVID-19. Here immunoSEQ multiplex PCR was the method, and the copy in TCRdb shows in-frame clones only, minus some. Of around 250,000 clones detected, 65% to 85% appear once; the ten largest clones hold more than 1.5%. The sequencing input was peripheral blood. All receptors come from a woman aged 40-49 years who had recovered from COVID-19. Each CDR3 is given with its conserved first and last residue. Each record gives: D gene, J gene, clone size, V gene, CDR3 DNA, CDR3 protein. A D gene is named only where the DNA matches it firmly. The size of a clone is reported for some rows only, either as once, few or many, or as a class for expanded clones.

TRBD1,TRBJ1-2,once,TRBV3-1/TRBV3-2,TGTGCCAGCAGCCACGAGGGGGCGTATGGCTACACCTTC,CASSHEGAYGYTF
NA,TRBJ1-1,NA,TRBV7-8,TGTGCCAGCAGCTTAGATCGGGGGGCAGCTTTCTTT,CASSLDRGAAFF
TRBD1,TRBJ2-1,NA,TRBV7-3,TGTGCCAGCAGCATGACAGGGGGCGAGCAGTTCTTC,CASSMTGGEQFF
TRBD2,TRBJ2-2,NA,TRBV15,TGTGCCACTGGTTCCGGGGGGTATACCGGGGAGCTGTTTTTT,CATGSGGYTGELFF
NA,TRBJ1-6,NA,TRBV27,TGTGCCAGCAGTTTCGTGTATTCACCCCTCCACTTT,CASSFVYSPLHF
TRBD1,TRBJ2-5,once,TRBV24-1,TGTGCCACCGGGGACAGGTCCTACCAAGAGACCCAGTACTTC,CATGDRSYQETQYF
TRBD1,TRBJ2-2,NA,TRBV7-9,TGTGCCAGCAGCCAGCAGGGGGCGAACACCGGGGAGCTGTTTTTT,CASSQQGANTGELFF
TRBD1,TRBJ1-1,NA,TRBV6-1,TGTGCCAGCAGTGAATTATCTATCAGATGGACAGGGGGCACTGAAGCTTTCTTT,CASSELSIRWTGGTEAFF
TRBD1,TRBJ1-5,few,TRBV7-8,TGTGCCAGCAGCCTCTCGGGACAGGGGTTTTATCAGCCCCAGCATTTT,CASSLSGQGFYQPQHF
NA,TRBJ2-2,NA,TRBV6-5,TGTGCCAGCACTTCGACAGCCGGGGAGCTGTTTTTT,CASTSTAGELFF